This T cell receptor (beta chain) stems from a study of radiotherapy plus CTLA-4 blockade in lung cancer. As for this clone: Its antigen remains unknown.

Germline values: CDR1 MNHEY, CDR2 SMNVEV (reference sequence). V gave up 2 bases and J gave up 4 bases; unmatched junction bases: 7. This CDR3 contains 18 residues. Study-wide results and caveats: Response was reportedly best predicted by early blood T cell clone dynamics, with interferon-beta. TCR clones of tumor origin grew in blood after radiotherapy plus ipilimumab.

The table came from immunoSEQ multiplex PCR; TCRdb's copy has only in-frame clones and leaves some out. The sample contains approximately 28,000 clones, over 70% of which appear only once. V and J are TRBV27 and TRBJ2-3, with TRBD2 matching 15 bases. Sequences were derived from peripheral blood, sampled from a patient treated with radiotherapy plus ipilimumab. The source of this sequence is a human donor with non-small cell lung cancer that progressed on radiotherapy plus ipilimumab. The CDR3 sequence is CASSLNGLAGGLADTQYF. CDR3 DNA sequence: TGTGCCAGCAGTTTAAATGGACTAGCGGGGGGGTTGGCAGATACGCAGTATTTT.